This is a list of T cell receptor beta chains from one sample in a study of T cell responses to AZD1222 COVID-19 vaccine. The protocol was immunoSEQ multiplex PCR, while the TCRdb copy is restricted to in-frame clones and leaves out a portion. The sample comprises more than 95,000 clones, roughly 93% of which are singletons, and less than 6.5% rests with the top ten. Here the sequenced sample was peripheral blood, taken on day 0 of AZD1222 vaccination. The source of these receptors is an adult in good health. CDR3s include the opening cysteine and the closing phenylalanine or tryptophan. A D gene is named only where the DNA matches it firmly. Size tells how often a clone was seen (once, few, many) or the class of an expanded clone, and some rows leave it out.

d_gene,v_gene,abundance,j_gene,CDR3nt,CDR3aa
.,TRBV7-2,.,TRBJ1-2,TGTGCCAGCAGCCCGGCGGGAGCTGGCTACACCTTC,CASSPAGAGYTF
.,TRBV30,.,TRBJ2-1,TGTGCCTGGAGTGTACGGAGAGGGGGCTACAATGAGCAGTTCTTC,CAWSVRRGGYNEQFF
.,TRBV7-9,.,TRBJ1-5,TGTGCCAGCAGCCTGGACAGCAATCAGCCCCAGCATTTT,CASSLDSNQPQHF
TRBD2,TRBV7-9,.,TRBJ2-1,TGTGCCAGCAGCTTCGCTAGCGGACCGTACAATGAGCAGTTCTTC,CASSFASGPYNEQFF
TRBD1,TRBV10-3,.,TRBJ1-2,TGTGCCATCAGTGAGTCGACGGGGGCAGGGGGCGTCGAAAGCTACACCTTC,CAISESTGAGGVESYTF
TRBD2,TRBV19,.,TRBJ2-1,TGTGCCAGTAGTACTAGCGGCCTTATCTCCTACAATGAGCAGTTCTTC,CASSTSGLISYNEQFF
TRBD1,TRBV10-3,.,TRBJ1-1,TGTGCCACCCACAGGGGGGCCAACACTGAAGCTTTCTTT,CATHRGANTEAFF
TRBD1,TRBV7-2,.,TRBJ2-1,TGTGCCACAGGGGGTTCCTACAATGAGCAGTTCTTC,CATGGSYNEQFF
.,TRBV2,.,TRBJ1-5,TGTGCCAGCAGTCGGGACCCCGGGCGGCCCCAGCATTTT,CASSRDPGRPQHF
TRBD1,TRBV29-1,.,TRBJ1-1,TGCAGCGGCCGCCGGGACAGGGTTACTGAAGCTTTCTTT,CSGRRDRVTEAFF
.,TRBV12-3/TRBV12-4,.,TRBJ2-7,TGTGCCAGCAGGGCCACAGGGTTCTACGAGCAGTACTTC,CASRATGFYEQYF
.,TRBV3-1/TRBV3-2,.,TRBJ2-1,TGTGCCAGCAGCCTAAATTCGGGGGTAAATGAGCAGTTCTTC,CASSLNSGVNEQFF
TRBD1,TRBV7-9,.,TRBJ1-3,TGTGCCAGCAGCCTGACAGGGTCGGCTGGAAACACCATATATTTT,CASSLTGSAGNTIYF
.,TRBV3-1/TRBV3-2,few,TRBJ2-1,TGTGCCAGCAGCCAACCTAACTCAGCAGGGCTTTACAATGAGCAGTTCTTC,CASSQPNSAGLYNEQFF
TRBD2,TRBV30,medium-sized,TRBJ2-3,TGTGCCTGGAGTGTTAGCGGGAGTTCAGCAGATACGCAGTATTTT,CAWSVSGSSADTQYF
TRBD2,TRBV7-9,.,TRBJ2-7,TGTGCCAGCAGCTTCGCTGAGGGACTAGCGGGAGTGGGTGAGCAGTACTTC,CASSFAEGLAGVGEQYF
TRBD2,TRBV5-1,once,TRBJ2-7,TGCGCCAGCAGCTCGCTAGCGGGAGCCCGCTCCGAGCAGTACTTC,CASSSLAGARSEQYF
TRBD2,TRBV10-2,.,TRBJ2-3,TGCGCCAGCCCATTCAGACAGAATCTCTGGCCTAAGCGGGGGGATTATACGCAGTATTTT,CASPFRQNLWPKRGDYTQYF
.,TRBV7-9,.,TRBJ2-7,TGTGCCAGCAGCTCAGAGACCTACGAGCAGTACTTC,CASSSETYEQYF
TRBD2,TRBV28,.,TRBJ2-7,TGTGCCAGCTCCCCTTACGGGGGGTCCTACGAGCAGTACTTC,CASSPYGGSYEQYF
.,TRBV7-2,.,TRBJ2-1,TGTGCCAGCAGCTACTCCTTGGACAATGAGCAGTTCTTC,CASSYSLDNEQFF
.,TRBV6-5,.,TRBJ1-1,TGTGCCAGCAGTTACGGGTTGGGGCTCATGAACACTGAAGCTTTCTTT,CASSYGLGLMNTEAFF
.,TRBV24-1,.,TRBJ2-1,TGTGCCACCAGTGGAATGGGACCCGGGGAAAATGAGCAGTTCTTC,CATSGMGPGENEQFF
.,TRBV6-5,.,TRBJ1-1,TGTGCCAGCACCAGGACGGCGATTTGGGACACTGAAGCTTTCTTT,CASTRTAIWDTEAFF
.,TRBV28,.,TRBJ1-2,TGTGCCAGCAGCAGCGGTGACTATGGCTACACCTTC,CASSSGDYGYTF
.,TRBV10-1,.,TRBJ2-2,TGCGCCAGCAGTGATCGATGGGACTTTGGGCGAACCGGGGAGCTGTTTTTT,CASSDRWDFGRTGELFF
TRBD2,TRBV5-1,.,TRBJ2-7,TGCGCCAGCAGCTATGGAGGACTAGCGGGAGGGTTGGCGGGCTACGAGCAGTACTTC,CASSYGGLAGGLAGYEQYF
TRBD1,TRBV4-3,.,TRBJ1-1,TGCGCCAGCAGCCAAGGAACCGGGACAGCGAACACTGAAGCTTTCTTT,CASSQGTGTANTEAFF
TRBD1,TRBV5-4,.,TRBJ2-7,TGTGCCAGCAGCTTGCCCGGACAGGGGGTTTACGAGCAGTACTTC,CASSLPGQGVYEQYF